These 9 T cell receptor beta chains were all obtained from the same sample, sequenced in a study of T cells in women clearing cervical HPV infection. Assay: immunoSEQ multiplex PCR; the TCRdb copy retains only in-frame clones and omits some. The listing contains about 40,000 clones. The sample was blood buffy coat. All receptors derive from a woman aged 18 to 69 with a cervical HPV16 infection that either progressed to CIN3+ or cleared (not recorded which).

Comment on this clone: The CDR3 extends 3 residues past the end of the read, so its final part is completed from the germline J gene. The chain uses TRBV20-1 and TRBJ1-1; D is unclear. The CDR3 extends over 13 amino acids. Looked up from germline, CDR1 is DFQATT and CDR2 is SNEGSKA (reference sequence). Trimming took off 3 bases at V and 1 base at J, with 9 bases between the two ends. Here the CDR3 reads CSASKTPNTEAFF. Incomplete CDR3 DNA: TGCAGTGCTAGCAAAACACCGAACACTGAA.

Comment on this clone: The sequenced fragment ends 3 residues before the CDR3 boundary, so the rest is inferred from the germline J gene. The rearrangement joins TRBV6-1 to TRBJ1-1; 8 bases match TRBD1. From germline, CDR1 is MNHNS and CDR2 SASEGT. V lost 4 bases to trimming and J lost 5 bases; unmatched junction nucleotides: 6. This CDR3 is built from 14 residues. The DNA read from the CDR3 is TGTGCCAGCAGTGGGGGACAGGAACGAACTGAA. This gives the protein CASSGGQERTE. The whole CDR3 reads CASSGGQERTEAFF.

As concerns this clone: The read ends 3 residues early relative to the CDR3; the germline J gene fills the gap. This chain joins TRBV12-5 and TRBJ2-7, with 7 bases lining up with TRBD1. The CDR3 sequence is 13 residues long. V lost 5 bases to trimming and J lost 3 bases; unmatched junction nucleotides: 4. Per germline, CDR1 LGHNT and CDR2 FRNRAP. The CDR3 DNA, read in part, is TGTGCTAGTGGTACCCCAGGGGGCTACGAG. Its protein is CASGTPGGYE. The CDR3 in its entirety is CASGTPGGYEQYF. The whole variable domain, filled in from reference TRBV12-5 and TRBJ2-7, reads DARVTQTPRHKVTEMGQEVTMRCQPILGHNTVFWYRQTMMQGLELLAYFRNRAPLDDSGMPKDRFSAEMPDATLATLKIQPSEPRDSAVYFCASGTPGGYEQYFGPGTRLTVT.

With regard to this clone: The read falls 3 residues short of the CDR3 end, and the missing part is taken from the germline J gene. This sequence joins TRBV11-2 and TRBJ1-4; D is perhaps TRBD1 (5 bases). Germline CDR1 reads SGHAT; CDR2 reads FQNNGV. The CDR3 has 13 amino acids. The V and J ends lost 4 bases and 7 bases respectively, with 10 bases between them. The chain's CDR3 is CASSSRVREKLFF. The covered CDR3 bases are TGTGCCAGCAGCTCCAGGGTTCGTGAAAAA. Full variable domain (rest looked up from reference TRBV11-2 and TRBJ1-4): EAGVAQSPRYKIIEKRQSVAFWCNPISGHATLYWYQQILGQGPKLLIQFQNNGVVDDSQLPKDRFSAERLKGVDSTLKIQPAKLEDSAVYLCASSSRVREKLFFGSGTQLSVL.

Concerning this clone: The sequenced fragment ends 3 residues before the CDR3 boundary, so the rest is inferred from the germline J gene. The genes are TRBV7-8 and TRBJ1-1; D is possibly TRBD1 (5 bases). Per the germline V gene, CDR1 is SGHVS and CDR2 is FQNEAQ. Trimming pared 4 bases from V and 1 base from J, leaving 10 bases between. The CDR3 covers 14 residues. The sequenced CDR3 bases are TGTGCCAGCAGCTACGCCGGACAGAACACTGAA. Protein: CASSYAGQNTE. From start to end, the CDR3 is CASSYAGQNTEAFF.

For this clone: With the read ending 3 residues before the CDR3 end, the germline J gene is used to fill in that end. The chain recombines TRBV19 with TRBJ1-2, with TRBD1 matching 9 bases. The CDR3 consists of 17 residues. Germline CDR1 and CDR2: LNHDA and SQIVND (reference sequence). V dropped 5 bases and J dropped 4; count of bases not matched to a gene: 14. This chain's CDR3 is CASSPRGTGGIAYGYTF. The CDR3 DNA, read in part, is TGTGCCAGTAGTCCAAGGGGAACAGGGGGCATCGCCTATGGC.

Of note for this clone: The read halts 3 residues ahead of the CDR3 end, with the missing end drawn from the germline J gene. The genes are TRBV20-1 and TRBJ1-5; TRBD1 matches 7 bases. The CDR3 has 15 residues. Germline V gives CDR1 DFQATT, CDR2 SNEGSKA (reference sequence). V dropped 6 bases and J dropped 0; count of bases not matched to a gene: 8. The CDR3 region is CSAPAWTGSNQPQHF. CDR3 DNA, as far as it was read: TGCAGTGCCCCGGCTTGGACAGGTAGCAATCAGCCC.

On this clone itself: The read stops 3 residues short of the end of the CDR3; the missing end is completed from the germline J gene. The chain joins TRBV5-1 to TRBJ1-2; 8 positions match TRBD1. This CDR3 is built from 12 residues. Germline assignment: CDR1 SGHRS and CDR2 YFSETQ. CDR3 DNA, as far as it was read: TGCGCCAGCAGCTTCAGGGGGCACGGC. This codes for CASSFRGHG. The CDR3 in its entirety is CASSFRGHGYTF.

A note on this clone: The read is 3 residues too short to cover the CDR3 end, so that end is filled in from the germline J gene. The chain combines TRBV20-1 with TRBJ1-5; 7 positions match TRBD1. CDR1 and CDR2 from the germline V gene are DFQATT and SNEGSKA (reference sequence). CDR3 size: 15 residues. The V and J ends lost 1 base and 4 bases, in that order; junction bases with no gene match: 7. The part of the CDR3 DNA that was read is TGCAGTGCTAGAGGCCCGGGACAGCAGAATCAGCCC. It codes for CSARGPGQQNQP. The entire CDR3 protein is CSARGPGQQNQPQHF.